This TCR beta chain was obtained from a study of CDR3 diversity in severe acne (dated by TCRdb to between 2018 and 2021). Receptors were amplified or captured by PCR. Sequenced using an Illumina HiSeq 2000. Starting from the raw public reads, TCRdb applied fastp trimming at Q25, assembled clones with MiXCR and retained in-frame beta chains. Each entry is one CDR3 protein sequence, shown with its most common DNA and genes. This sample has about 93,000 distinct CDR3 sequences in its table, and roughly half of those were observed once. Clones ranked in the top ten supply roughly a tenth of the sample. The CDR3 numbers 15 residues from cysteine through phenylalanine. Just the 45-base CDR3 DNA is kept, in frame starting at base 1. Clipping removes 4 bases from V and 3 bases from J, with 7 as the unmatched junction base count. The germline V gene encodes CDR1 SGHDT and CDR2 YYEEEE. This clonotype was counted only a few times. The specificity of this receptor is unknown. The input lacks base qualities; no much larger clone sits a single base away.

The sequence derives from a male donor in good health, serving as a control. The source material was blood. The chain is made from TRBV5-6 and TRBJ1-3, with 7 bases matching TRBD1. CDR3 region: CASSTTTGYGNTIYF. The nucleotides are TGTGCCAGCAGCACCACGACAGGGTATGGAAACACCATATATTTT. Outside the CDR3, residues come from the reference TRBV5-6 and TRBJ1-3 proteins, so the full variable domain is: DAGVTQSPTHLIKTRGQQVTLRCSPKSGHDTVSWYQQALGQGPQFIFQYYEEEERQRGNFPDRFSGHQFPNYSSELNVNALLLGDSALYLCASSTTTGYGNTIYFGEGSWLTVV.